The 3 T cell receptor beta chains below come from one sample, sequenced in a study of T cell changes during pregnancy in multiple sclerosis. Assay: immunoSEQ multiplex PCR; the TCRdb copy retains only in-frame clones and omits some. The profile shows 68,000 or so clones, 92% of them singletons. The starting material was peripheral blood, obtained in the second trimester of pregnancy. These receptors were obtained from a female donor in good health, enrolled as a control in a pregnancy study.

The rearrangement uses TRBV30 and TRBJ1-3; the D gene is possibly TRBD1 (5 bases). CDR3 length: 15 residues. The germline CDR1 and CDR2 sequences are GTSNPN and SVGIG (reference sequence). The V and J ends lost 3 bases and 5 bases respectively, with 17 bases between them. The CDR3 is CAWSANLWGRNTIYF. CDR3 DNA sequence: TGTGCCTGGAGCGCTAACCTATGGGGCCGAAACACCATATATTTT.

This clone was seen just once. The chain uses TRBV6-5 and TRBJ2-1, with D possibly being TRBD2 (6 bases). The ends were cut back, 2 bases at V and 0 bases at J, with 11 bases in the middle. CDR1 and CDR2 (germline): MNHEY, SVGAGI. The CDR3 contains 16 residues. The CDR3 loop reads CASSYSGPSSYNEQFF. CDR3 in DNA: TGTGCCAGCAGTTACAGCGGGCCCAGCTCCTACAATGAGCAGTTCTTC.

CDR3 sequence (DNA): TGTGCCAGCAGCCTCTGGCGGACAGGAACTGGGGGTACGCAGTATTTT. Translated, it gives CASSLWRTGTGGTQYF. V is TRBV14 and J is TRBJ2-3, with TRBD1 matching over 7 bases. Germline V gives CDR1 SGHDN, CDR2 FVKESK. The CDR3 is 16 residues long. With 4 bases clipped from V and 8 bases from J, the junction kept 15 bases outside the gene matches.